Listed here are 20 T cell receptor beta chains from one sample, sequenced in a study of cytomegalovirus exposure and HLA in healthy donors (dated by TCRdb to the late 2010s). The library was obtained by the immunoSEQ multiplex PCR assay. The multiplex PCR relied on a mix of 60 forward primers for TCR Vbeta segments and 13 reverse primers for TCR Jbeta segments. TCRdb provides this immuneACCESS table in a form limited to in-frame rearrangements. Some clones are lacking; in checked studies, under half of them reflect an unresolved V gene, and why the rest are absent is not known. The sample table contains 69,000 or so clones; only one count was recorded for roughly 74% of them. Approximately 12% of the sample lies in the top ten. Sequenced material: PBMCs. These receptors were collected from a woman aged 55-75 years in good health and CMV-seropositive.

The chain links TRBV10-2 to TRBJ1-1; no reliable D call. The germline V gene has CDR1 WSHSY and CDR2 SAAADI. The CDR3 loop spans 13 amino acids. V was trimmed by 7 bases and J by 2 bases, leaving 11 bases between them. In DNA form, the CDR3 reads TGCGCCAGCAAAGATACACTAAACACTGAAGCTTTCTTT. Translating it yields CASKDTLNTEAFF.

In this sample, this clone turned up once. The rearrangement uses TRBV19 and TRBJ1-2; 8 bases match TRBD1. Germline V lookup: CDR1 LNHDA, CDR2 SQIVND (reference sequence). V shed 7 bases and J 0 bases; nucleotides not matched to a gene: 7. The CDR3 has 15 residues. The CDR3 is CASNPGQGPNYGYTF. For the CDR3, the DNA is TGTGCCAGTAACCCCGGACAGGGCCCTAACTATGGCTACACCTTC.

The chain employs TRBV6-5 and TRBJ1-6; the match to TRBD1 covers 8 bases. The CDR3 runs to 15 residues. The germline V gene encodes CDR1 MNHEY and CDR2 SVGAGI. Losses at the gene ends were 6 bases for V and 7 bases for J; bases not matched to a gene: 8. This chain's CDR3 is CASSRPGQVNSPLHF. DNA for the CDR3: TGTGCCAGCAGCCGTCCGGGACAGGTCAATTCACCCCTCCACTTT.

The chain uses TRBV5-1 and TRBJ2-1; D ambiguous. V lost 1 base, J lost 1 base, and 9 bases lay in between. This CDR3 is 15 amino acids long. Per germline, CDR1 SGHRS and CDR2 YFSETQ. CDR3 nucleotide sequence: TGCGCCAGCAGCTTGATCCGAGGTTCCTACAATGAGCAGTTCTTC. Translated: CASSLIRGSYNEQFF.

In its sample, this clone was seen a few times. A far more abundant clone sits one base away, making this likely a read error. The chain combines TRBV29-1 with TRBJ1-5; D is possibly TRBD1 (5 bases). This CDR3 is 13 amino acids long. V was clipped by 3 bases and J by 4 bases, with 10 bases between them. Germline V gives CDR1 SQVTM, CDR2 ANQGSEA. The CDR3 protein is CSVDWGWNQPQHF. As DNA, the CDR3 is TGCAGCGTTGATTGGGGCTGGAATCAGCCCCAGCATTTT.

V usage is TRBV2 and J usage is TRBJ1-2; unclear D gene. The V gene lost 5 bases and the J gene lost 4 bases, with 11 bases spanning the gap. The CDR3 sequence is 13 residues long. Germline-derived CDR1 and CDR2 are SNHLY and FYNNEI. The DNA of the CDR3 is TGTGCCAGCAGTCCCGGGAGCACCTATGGCTACACCTTC. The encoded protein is CASSPGSTYGYTF.

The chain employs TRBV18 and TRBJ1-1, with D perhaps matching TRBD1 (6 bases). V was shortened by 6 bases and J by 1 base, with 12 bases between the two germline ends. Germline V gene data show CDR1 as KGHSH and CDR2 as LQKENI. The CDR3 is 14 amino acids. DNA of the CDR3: TGTGCCAGCTCGCCGACCAGGGGGAACACTGAAGCTTTCTTT. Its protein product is CASSPTRGNTEAFF.

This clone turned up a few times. The CDR3 loop reads CASSEIGTNSNQPQHF. The CDR3 DNA reads TGTGCCAGCAGTGAAATCGGGACAAATAGCAATCAGCCCCAGCATTTT. The chain employs TRBV6-1 and TRBJ1-5; TRBD1 is a possible D gene (6 bases). From germline, CDR1 is MNHNS and CDR2 SASEGT. Between the trimmed V and J ends, which lost 2 bases and 0 bases, there was a span of 11 bases. The CDR3 is 16 amino acids.

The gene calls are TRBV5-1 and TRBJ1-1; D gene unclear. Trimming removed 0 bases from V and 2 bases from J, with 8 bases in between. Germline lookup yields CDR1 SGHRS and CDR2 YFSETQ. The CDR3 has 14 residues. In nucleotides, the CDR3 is TGCGCCAGCAGCTTGGGGCAGTCTAACACTGAAGCTTTCTTT. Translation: CASSLGQSNTEAFF.

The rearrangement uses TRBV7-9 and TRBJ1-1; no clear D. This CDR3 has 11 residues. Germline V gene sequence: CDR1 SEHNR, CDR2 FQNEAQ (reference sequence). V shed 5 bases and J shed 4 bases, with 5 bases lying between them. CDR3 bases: TGTGCCAGCAGCAGGAGCACTGAAGCTTTCTTT. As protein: CASSRSTEAFF.

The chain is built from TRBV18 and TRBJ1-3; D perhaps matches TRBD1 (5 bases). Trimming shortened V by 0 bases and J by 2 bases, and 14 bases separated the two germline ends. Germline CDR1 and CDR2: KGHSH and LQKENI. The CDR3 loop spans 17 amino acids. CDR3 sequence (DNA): TGTGCCAGCTCACCACCGATGCCCGGGGGTGCTGGAAACACCATATATTTT. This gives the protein CASSPPMPGGAGNTIYF.

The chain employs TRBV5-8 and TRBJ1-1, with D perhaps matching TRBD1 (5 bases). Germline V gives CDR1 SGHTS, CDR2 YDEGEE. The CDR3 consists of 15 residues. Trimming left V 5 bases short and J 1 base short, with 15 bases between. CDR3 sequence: CASRQAALRNTEAFF. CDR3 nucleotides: TGTGCCAGCAGACAGGCCGCCCTTCGGAACACTGAAGCTTTCTTT.

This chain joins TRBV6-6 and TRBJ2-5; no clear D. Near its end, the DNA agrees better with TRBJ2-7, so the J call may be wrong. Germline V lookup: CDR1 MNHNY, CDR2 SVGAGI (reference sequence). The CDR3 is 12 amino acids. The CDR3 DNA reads TGTGCCAGCAGTTACTCGCCCTACGAGCAGTACTTC. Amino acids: CASSYSPYEQYF.

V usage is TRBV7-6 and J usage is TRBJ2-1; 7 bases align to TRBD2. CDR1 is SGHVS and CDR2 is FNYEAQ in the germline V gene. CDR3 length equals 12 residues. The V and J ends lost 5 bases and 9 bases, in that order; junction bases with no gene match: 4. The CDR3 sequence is CASSRWEGEQFF. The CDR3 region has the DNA TGTGCCAGCAGCCGTTGGGAGGGTGAGCAGTTCTTC.

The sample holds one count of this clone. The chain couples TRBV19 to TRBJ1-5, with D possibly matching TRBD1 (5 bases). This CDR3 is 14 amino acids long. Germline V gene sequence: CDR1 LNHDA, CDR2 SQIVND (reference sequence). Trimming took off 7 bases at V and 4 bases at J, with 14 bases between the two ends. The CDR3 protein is CASIPYGGNQPQHF. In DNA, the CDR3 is TGTGCCAGTATACCCTACGGGGGAAATCAGCCCCAGCATTTT.

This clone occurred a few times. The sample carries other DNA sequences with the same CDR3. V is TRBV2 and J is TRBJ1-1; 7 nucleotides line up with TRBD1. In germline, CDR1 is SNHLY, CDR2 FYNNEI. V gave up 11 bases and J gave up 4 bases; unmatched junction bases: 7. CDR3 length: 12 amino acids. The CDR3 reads CALGTGATEAFF. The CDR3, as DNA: TGTGCCCTCGGCACAGGGGCCACTGAAGCTTTCTTT.

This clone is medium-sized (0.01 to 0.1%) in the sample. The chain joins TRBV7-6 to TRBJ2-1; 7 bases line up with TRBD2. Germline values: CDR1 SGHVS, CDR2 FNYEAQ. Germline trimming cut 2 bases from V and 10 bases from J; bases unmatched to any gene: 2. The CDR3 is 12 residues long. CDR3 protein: CASSLPAGEQFF. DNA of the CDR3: TGTGCCAGCAGCTTACCAGCGGGAGAGCAGTTCTTC.

Here the CDR3 DNA reads TGTGCCAGCAGCCCTGGAGGGACTGGGGGGGAGACCCAGTACTTC. It codes for CASSPGGTGGETQYF. The rearrangement uses TRBV11-3 and TRBJ2-5, with D maybe TRBD2 (6 bases). This CDR3 spans 15 amino acids. V dropped 5 bases and J dropped 5 bases, with 18 bases sitting between them. Germline V gene data show CDR1 as SGHNT and CDR2 as YENEEA.

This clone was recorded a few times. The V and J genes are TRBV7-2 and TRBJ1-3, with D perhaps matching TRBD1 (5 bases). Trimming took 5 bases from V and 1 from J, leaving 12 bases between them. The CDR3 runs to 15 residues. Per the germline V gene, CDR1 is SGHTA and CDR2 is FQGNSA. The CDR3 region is CASSQMQGSGNTIYF. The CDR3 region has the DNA TGTGCCAGCAGCCAAATGCAGGGTTCTGGAAACACCATATATTTT. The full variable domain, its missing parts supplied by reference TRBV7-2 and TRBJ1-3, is GAGVSQSPSNKVTEKGKDVELRCDPISGHTALYWYRQSLGQGLEFLIYFQGNSAPDKSGLPSDRFSAERTGGSVSTLTIQRTQQEDSAVYLCASSQMQGSGNTIYFGEGSWLTVV.

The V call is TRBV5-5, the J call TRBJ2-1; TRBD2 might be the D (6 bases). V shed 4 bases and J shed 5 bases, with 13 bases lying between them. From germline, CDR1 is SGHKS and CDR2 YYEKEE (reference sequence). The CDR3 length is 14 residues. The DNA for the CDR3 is TGTGCCAGCAGCCCGGGACTTACCAACAATGAGCAGTTCTTC. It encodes CASSPGLTNNEQFF.